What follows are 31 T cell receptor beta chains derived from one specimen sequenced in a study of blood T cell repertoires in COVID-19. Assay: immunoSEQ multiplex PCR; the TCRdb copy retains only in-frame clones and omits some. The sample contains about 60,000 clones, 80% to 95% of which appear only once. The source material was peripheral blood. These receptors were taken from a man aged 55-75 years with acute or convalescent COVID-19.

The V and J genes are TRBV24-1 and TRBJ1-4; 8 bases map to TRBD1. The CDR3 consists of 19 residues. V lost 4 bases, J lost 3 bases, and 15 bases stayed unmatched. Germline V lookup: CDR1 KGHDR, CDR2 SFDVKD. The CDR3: CATSETPGRGRIANEKLFF. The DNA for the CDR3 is TGTGCCACCAGTGAAACCCCGGGCAGGGGGCGGATAGCTAATGAAAAACTGTTTTTT.

The DNA for the CDR3 is TGTGCCAGCAGCCTACTAGCGGGAGCCGAGCAGTACTTC. This sequence encodes CASSLLAGAEQYF. The chain is built from TRBV9 and TRBJ2-7; the match to TRBD2 covers 11 bases. Looked up from germline, CDR1 is SGDLS and CDR2 is YYNGEE. Trimming at V came to 4 bases and at J to 6 bases, leaving 3 bases not matched to a gene. This CDR3 spans 13 amino acids.

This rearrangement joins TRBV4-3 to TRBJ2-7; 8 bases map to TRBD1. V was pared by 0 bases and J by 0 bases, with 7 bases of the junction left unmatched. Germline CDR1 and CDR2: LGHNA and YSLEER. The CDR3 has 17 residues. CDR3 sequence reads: CASSQDYRTGSSYEQYF. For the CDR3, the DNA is TGCGCCAGCAGCCAAGATTATAGGACAGGGAGCTCCTACGAGCAGTACTTC.

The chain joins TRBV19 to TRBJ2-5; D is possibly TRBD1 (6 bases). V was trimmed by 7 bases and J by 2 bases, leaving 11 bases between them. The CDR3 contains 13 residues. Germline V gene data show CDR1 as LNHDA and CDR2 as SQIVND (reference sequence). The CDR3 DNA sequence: TGTGCCAGTACCGCAGGGGATCAAGAGACCCAGTACTTC. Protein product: CASTAGDQETQYF.

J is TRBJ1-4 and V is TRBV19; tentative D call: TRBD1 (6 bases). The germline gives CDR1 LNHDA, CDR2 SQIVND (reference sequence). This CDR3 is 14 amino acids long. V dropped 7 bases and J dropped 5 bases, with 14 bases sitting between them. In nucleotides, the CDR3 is TGTGCCAGTAAACGGGGGGCCTCAAATGAAAAACTGTTTTTT. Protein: CASKRGASNEKLFF.

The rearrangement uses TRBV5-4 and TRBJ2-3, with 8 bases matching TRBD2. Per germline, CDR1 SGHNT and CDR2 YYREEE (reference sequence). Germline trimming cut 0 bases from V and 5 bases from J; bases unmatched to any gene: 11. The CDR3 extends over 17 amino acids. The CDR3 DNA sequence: TGTGCCAGCAGCTTGGGGGGCCACGGGAGGGCCGGAGATACGCAGTATTTT. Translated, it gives CASSLGGHGRAGDTQYF.

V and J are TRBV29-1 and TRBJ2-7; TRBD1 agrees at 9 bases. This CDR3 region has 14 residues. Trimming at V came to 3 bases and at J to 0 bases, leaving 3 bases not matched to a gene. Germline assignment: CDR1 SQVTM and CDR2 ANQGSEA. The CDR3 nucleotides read TGCAGCGTTGATGGGACAGGGAACTCCTACGAGCAGTACTTC. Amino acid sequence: CSVDGTGNSYEQYF.

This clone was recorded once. CDR3 DNA: TGTGCCAGCAAGAATGGGGGGGGCCCCTACGAGCAGTACTTC. This codes for CASKNGGGPYEQYF. The V gene is TRBV28, the J gene TRBJ2-7; D is perhaps TRBD2 (7 bases). Germline-derived CDR1 and CDR2 are MDHEN and SYDVKM. Deletions cut 7 bases from V and 2 bases from J, with 15 bases between. The CDR3 is 14 residues long.

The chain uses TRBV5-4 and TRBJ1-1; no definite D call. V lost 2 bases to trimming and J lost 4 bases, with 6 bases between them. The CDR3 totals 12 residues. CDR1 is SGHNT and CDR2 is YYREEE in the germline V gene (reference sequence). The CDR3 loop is CASSLGSTEAFF. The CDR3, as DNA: TGTGCCAGCAGCTTAGGGAGCACTGAAGCTTTCTTT.

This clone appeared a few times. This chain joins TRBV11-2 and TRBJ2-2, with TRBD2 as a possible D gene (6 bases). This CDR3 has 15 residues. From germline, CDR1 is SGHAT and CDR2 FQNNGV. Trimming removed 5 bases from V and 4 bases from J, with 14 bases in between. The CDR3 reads CASSMGLRGTGELFF. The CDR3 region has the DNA TGTGCCAGCAGCATGGGACTGCGCGGCACCGGGGAGCTGTTTTTT. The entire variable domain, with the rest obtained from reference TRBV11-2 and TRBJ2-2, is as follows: EAGVAQSPRYKIIEKRQSVAFWCNPISGHATLYWYQQILGQGPKLLIQFQNNGVVDDSQLPKDRFSAERLKGVDSTLKIQPAKLEDSAVYLCASSMGLRGTGELFFGEGSRLTVL.

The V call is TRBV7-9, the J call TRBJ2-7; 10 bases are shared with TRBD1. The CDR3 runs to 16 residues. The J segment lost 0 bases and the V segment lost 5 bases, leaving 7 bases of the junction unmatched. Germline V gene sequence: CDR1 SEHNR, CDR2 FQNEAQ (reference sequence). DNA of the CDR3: TGTGCCAGCAGCCTGCGGGGACAGGGGAGCTCCTACGAGCAGTACTTC. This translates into CASSLRGQGSSYEQYF.

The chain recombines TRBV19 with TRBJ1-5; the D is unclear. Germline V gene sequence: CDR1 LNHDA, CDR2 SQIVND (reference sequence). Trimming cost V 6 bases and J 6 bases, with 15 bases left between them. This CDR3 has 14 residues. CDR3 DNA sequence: TGTGCCAGTAGGGGAGGGATGAATGGTCAGCCCCAGCATTTT. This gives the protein CASRGGMNGQPQHF.

This CDR3 is CASSQILTSADGNEQFF. The CDR3 nucleotides read TGTGCCAGCAGCCAAATCCTTACTAGCGCCGACGGGAATGAGCAGTTCTTC. The rearrangement joins TRBV3-1 (or the pseudogene TRBV3-2) to TRBJ2-1, with 7 bases lining up with TRBD2. Germline CDR1 reads LGHDT; CDR2 reads YNNKEL (reference sequence). The CDR3 totals 17 residues. V lost 2 bases to trimming and J lost 7 bases; unmatched junction nucleotides: 14.

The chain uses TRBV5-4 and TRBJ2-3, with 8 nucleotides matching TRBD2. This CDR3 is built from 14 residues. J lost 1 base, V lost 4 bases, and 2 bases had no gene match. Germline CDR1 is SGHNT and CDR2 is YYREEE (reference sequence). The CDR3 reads CASSLSGGTDTQYF. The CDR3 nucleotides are TGTGCCAGCAGCCTTAGCGGGGGCACAGATACGCAGTATTTT.

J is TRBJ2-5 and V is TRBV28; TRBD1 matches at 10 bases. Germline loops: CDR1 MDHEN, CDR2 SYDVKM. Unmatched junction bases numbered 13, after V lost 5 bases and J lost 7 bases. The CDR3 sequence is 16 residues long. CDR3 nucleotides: TGTGCCAGCAGTCCCACCCGGGACAGGGGTCCACGGACCCAGTACTTC. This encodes CASSPTRDRGPRTQYF.

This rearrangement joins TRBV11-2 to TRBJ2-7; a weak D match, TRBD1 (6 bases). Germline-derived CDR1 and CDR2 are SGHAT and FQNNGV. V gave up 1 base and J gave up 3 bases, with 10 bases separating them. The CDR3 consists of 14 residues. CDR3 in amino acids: CASSLGGHGYEQYF. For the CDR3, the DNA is TGTGCCAGCAGCTTAGGGGGACACGGCTACGAGCAGTACTTC. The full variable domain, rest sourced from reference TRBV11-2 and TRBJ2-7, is EAGVAQSPRYKIIEKRQSVAFWCNPISGHATLYWYQQILGQGPKLLIQFQNNGVVDDSQLPKDRFSAERLKGVDSTLKIQPAKLEDSAVYLCASSLGGHGYEQYFGPGTRLTVT.

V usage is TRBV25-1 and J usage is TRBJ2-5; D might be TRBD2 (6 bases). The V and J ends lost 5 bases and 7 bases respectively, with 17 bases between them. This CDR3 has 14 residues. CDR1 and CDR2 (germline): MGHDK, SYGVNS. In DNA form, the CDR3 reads TGTGCCAGCAGTATAACCGGGACTTTCGGGACCCAGTACTTC. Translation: CASSITGTFGTQYF.

CDR3 protein: CSASLQGEGNQPQHF. For the CDR3, the DNA is TGCAGTGCTAGTTTACAGGGAGAAGGCAATCAGCCCCAGCATTTT. This chain links TRBV20-1 with TRBJ1-5; tentatively, D is TRBD1 (6 bases). CDR1 DFQATT and CDR2 SNEGSKA come from the germline V gene (reference sequence). The CDR3 is 15 residues long. Trimming pared 3 bases from V and 2 bases from J, leaving 14 bases between.

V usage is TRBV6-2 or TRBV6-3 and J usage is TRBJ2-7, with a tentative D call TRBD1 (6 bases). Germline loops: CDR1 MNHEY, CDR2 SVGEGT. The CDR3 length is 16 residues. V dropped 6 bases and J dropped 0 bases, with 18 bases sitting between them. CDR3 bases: TGTGCCAGCAGCTCCGGACAGAGGTATAGCTCCTACGAGCAGTACTTC. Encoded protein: CASSSGQRYSSYEQYF.

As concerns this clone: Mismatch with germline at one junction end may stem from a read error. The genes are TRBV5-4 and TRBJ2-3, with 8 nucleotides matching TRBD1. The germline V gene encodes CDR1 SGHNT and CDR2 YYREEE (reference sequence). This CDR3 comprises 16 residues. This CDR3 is CASSLDRETSTDTQYF. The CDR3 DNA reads TGTGCCAGCAGTTTGGACAGGGAGACTAGCACAGATACGCAGTATTTT.

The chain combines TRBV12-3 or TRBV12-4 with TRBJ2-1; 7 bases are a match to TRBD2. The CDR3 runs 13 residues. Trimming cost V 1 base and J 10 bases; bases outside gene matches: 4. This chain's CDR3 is CASSLGGGNEQFF. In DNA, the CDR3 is TGTGCCAGCAGTTTAGGGGGAGGGAACGAGCAGTTCTTC.

The CDR3 loop is CASSATGGASYGYTF. DNA of the CDR3: TGTGCCAGCAGCGCGACAGGGGGCGCAAGCTATGGCTACACCTTC. The V gene is TRBV9, the J gene TRBJ1-2; 10 bases fit TRBD1. The V gene end was trimmed by 3 bases and the J gene end by 4 bases; junction bases not matched to a gene: 6. This CDR3 region has 15 residues. The V gene's germline CDR1 is SGDLS and CDR2 YYNGEE.

The CDR3 reads CASSSGKGAYNEQFF. The DNA for the CDR3 is TGTGCCAGCAGCTCTGGGAAGGGGGCCTACAATGAGCAGTTCTTC. The V and J genes are TRBV7-9 and TRBJ2-1; D is perhaps TRBD1 (6 bases). V was pared by 4 bases and J by 2 bases, with 12 bases between. There are 15 residues in the CDR3. In germline, CDR1 is SEHNR, CDR2 FQNEAQ (reference sequence). The full variable domain, completed using reference TRBV7-9 and TRBJ2-1, is DTGVSQNPRHKITKRGQNVTFRCDPISEHNRLYWYRQTLGQGPEFLTYFQNEAQLEKSRLLSDRFSAERPKGSFSTLEIQRTEQGDSAMYLCASSSGKGAYNEQFFGPGTRLTVL.

The CDR3 sequence is CASSVGGLDFLTEAFF. DNA for the CDR3: TGTGCCAGCAGCGTAGGGGGCCTCGATTTCCTTACTGAAGCTTTCTTT. The rearrangement joins TRBV9 to TRBJ1-1; D is possibly TRBD1 (5 bases). The V end was cut by 0 bases, the J end by 5 bases, with 17 bases between. CDR3 length: 16 amino acids. Germline loops: CDR1 SGDLS, CDR2 YYNGEE.

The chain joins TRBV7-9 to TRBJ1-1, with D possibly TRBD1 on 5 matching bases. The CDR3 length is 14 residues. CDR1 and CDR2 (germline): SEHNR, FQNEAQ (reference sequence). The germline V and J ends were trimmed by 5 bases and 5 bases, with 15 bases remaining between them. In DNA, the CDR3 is TGTGCCAGCAGCCAGGGAATTTGGACGACTGAAGCTTTCTTT. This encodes CASSQGIWTTEAFF.

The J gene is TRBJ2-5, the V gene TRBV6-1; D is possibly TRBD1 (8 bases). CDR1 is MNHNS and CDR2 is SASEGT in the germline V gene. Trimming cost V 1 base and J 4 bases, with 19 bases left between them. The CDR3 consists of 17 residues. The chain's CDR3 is CASSEGHRGGLSETQYF. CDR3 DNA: TGTGCCAGCAGTGAAGGCCACAGGGGGGGTCTCTCAGAGACCCAGTACTTC.

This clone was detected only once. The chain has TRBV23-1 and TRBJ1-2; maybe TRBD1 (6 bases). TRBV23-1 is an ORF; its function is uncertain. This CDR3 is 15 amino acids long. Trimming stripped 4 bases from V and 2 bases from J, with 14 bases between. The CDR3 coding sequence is TGCGCCAGCAGTCCCCGAGAAGACAGGAACTATGGCTACACCTTC. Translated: CASSPREDRNYGYTF.

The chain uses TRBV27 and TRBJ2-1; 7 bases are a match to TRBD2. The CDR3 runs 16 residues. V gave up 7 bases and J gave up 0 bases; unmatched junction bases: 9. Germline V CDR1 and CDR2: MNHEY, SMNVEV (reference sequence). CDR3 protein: CASTAVGGSSYNEQFF. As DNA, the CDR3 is TGTGCCAGCACTGCTGTGGGAGGGAGCTCCTACAATGAGCAGTTCTTC.

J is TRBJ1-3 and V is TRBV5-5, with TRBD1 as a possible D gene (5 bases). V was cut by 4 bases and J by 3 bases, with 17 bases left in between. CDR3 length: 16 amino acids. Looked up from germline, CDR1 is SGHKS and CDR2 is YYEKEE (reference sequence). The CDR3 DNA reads TGTGCCAGCAGCCCGATAGGAGGGGTTTTTGGAAACACCATATATTTT. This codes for CASSPIGGVFGNTIYF.

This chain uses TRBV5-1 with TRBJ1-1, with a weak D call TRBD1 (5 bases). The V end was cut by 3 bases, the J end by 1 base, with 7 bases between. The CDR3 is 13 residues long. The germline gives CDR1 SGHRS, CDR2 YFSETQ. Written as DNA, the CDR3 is TGCGCCAGCAGCTCGACAGCGAACACTGAAGCTTTCTTT. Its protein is CASSSTANTEAFF.

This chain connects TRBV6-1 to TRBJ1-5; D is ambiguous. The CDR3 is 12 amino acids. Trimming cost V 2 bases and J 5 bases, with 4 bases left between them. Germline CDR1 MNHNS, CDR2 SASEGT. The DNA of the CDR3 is TGTGCCAGCAGTGAATCTGATCAGCCCCAGCATTTT. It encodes CASSESDQPQHF.